The 28 T cell receptor beta chains given below trace back to one sample, sequenced in a study of early T cells in non-severe SARS-CoV-2 infection. TCRdb itself ran the 5' RACE reads through MiXCR, one entry per CDR3 protein. The sample includes 65,000 to 75,000 distinct CDR3 sequences, approximately 4.5% of them seen just once. The source material was whole blood, sampled at baseline. The receptors originated from an adult who was a healthcare worker with PCR-confirmed SARS-CoV-2 infection or an uninfected control (not recorded which). The donor label of this sample is uncertain.

This clonotype occurred a few times. The chain employs TRBV24-1 and TRBJ2-1, with a weak D call TRBD1 (5 bases). This CDR3 has 15 amino acids. Germline lookup yields CDR1 KGHDR and CDR2 SFDVKD. Trimming took off 1 base at V and 10 bases at J, with 16 bases between the two ends. CDR3 DNA: TGTGCCACCAGTGATTTTTCAAGGACGGCAGGGGAGCAGTTCTTC. Translating it yields CATSDFSRTAGEQFF.

This clonotype was counted between two and nine times. V gene TRBV12-3 or TRBV12-4 combines with J gene TRBJ2-7; D is undetermined. The CDR3 has 12 amino acids. V dropped 6 bases and J dropped 5 bases, with 11 bases sitting between them. The CDR3 loop reads CASSLIPNEQYF. CDR3 DNA sequence: TGTGCCAGCAGCTTAATACCCAACGAGCAGTACTTC.

This clonotype was seen repeatedly, ten times or more. V and J are TRBV20-1 and TRBJ1-2; 8 bases fit TRBD1. The ends lost 6 bases at V and 5 bases at J; junction bases unmatched: 8. Germline V gene lookup returns CDR1 DFQATT and CDR2 SNEGSKA (reference sequence). The CDR3 length is 13 residues. For the CDR3, the DNA is TGCAGTGCGGGGGGGACAGGAGAATATGGCTACACCTTC. Translated: CSAGGTGEYGYTF.

The chain joins TRBV14 to TRBJ1-1; tentative D call: TRBD1 (6 bases). Trimming took off 4 bases at V and 5 bases at J, with 11 bases between the two ends. Germline V gives CDR1 SGHDN, CDR2 FVKESK. This CDR3 has 13 residues. CDR3 region: CASSRVRGTEAFF. The CDR3 region has the DNA TGTGCCAGCAGCCGGGTTAGGGGGACTGAAGCTTTCTTT.

As concerns this clonotype: This could be a read error, since a much larger clone is one nucleotide away. The chain couples TRBV6-1 to TRBJ2-7; D possibly corresponds to TRBD1 (6 bases). The germline V gene has CDR1 MNHNS and CDR2 SASEGT. V was trimmed by 6 bases and J by 2 bases, leaving 20 bases between them. The CDR3 is made up of 16 amino acids. The CDR3 DNA reads as TGTGCCAGCAGCCTGGGGGCCCATCCCAGGCCCTACGAGCAGTACTTC. It encodes CASSLGAHPRPYEQYF.

This chain joins TRBV7-2 and TRBJ2-3, with no clear D. Per germline, CDR1 SGHTA and CDR2 FQGNSA. The V and J ends lost 1 base and 9 bases respectively, with 11 bases between them. CDR3 length: 13 amino acids. DNA of the CDR3: TGTGCCAGCAGCTTAGATGACGCCTTCACGCAGTATTTT. This encodes CASSLDDAFTQYF.

This clonotype was seen repeatedly, ten times or more. The chain combines TRBV7-2 with TRBJ1-2; possibly TRBD1 for D (5 bases). This CDR3 is built from 15 residues. Between the trimmed V and J ends, which lost 2 bases and 4 bases, there was a span of 14 bases. CDR1 and CDR2 from the germline V gene are SGHTA and FQGNSA. The CDR3 region has the DNA TGTGCCAGCAGCTTAAGGGACCCCCGGTCCTATGGCTACACCTTC. This encodes CASSLRDPRSYGYTF. The variable domain in full, with the rest retrieved from reference TRBV7-2 and TRBJ1-2, is GAGVSQSPSNKVTEKGKDVELRCDPISGHTALYWYRQSLGQGLEFLIYFQGNSAPDKSGLPSDRFSAERTGGSVSTLTIQRTQQEDSAVYLCASSLRDPRSYGYTFGSGTRLTVV.

This clonotype was detected only a few times. J is TRBJ2-7 and V is TRBV5-1; TRBD2 aligns across 13 bases. Germline V gene lookup returns CDR1 SGHRS and CDR2 YFSETQ. V lost 3 bases and J lost 2; bases outside the gene matches: 2. The CDR3 is 15 residues long. CDR3 in amino acids: CASSSGTSGAYEQYF. The DNA of the CDR3 is TGCGCCAGCAGCTCCGGGACTAGCGGGGCCTACGAGCAGTACTTC.

The sample holds many counts of this clonotype. The chain joins TRBV24-1 to TRBJ2-3, with 9 bases matching TRBD2. This CDR3 is built from 17 residues. The junction had 5 bases not matched to a gene; V was cut back by 2 bases and J by 0 bases. CDR1 is KGHDR and CDR2 is SFDVKD in the germline V gene. The CDR3 protein is CATSDSPTSGSTDTQYF. CDR3 DNA sequence: TGTGCCACCAGTGATTCCCCGACTAGCGGCAGCACAGATACGCAGTATTTT.

At least ten counts were recorded for this clonotype. V gene TRBV4-1 combines with J gene TRBJ2-1; 12 bases map to TRBD2. V lost 6 bases to trimming and J lost 2 bases; unmatched junction nucleotides: 5. The CDR3 has 16 amino acids. Germline CDR1 and CDR2: MGHRA and YSYEKL. CDR3 sequence: CASSLTSGGTYNEQFF. The DNA of the CDR3 is TGCGCCAGCAGTCTAACTAGCGGGGGGACCTACAATGAGCAGTTCTTC.

A few counts support this clonotype. The chain links TRBV7-2 to TRBJ2-4; D unclear. Germline loops: CDR1 SGHTA, CDR2 FQGNSA. Trimming took off 5 bases at V and 6 bases at J, with 11 bases between the two ends. This CDR3 has 13 amino acids. CDR3 sequence: CASSPDWSNIQYF. The CDR3 nucleotides read TGTGCCAGCAGCCCCGACTGGTCAAACATTCAGTACTTC.

V usage is TRBV15 and J usage is TRBJ2-1; D could derive from TRBD1 or TRBD2 (5 bases each). Trimming cost V 0 bases and J 9 bases, with 12 bases left between them. CDR1 is LNHNV and CDR2 is YYDKDF in the germline V gene (reference sequence). This CDR3 is built from 14 residues. The CDR3 region has the DNA TGTGCCACCAGCAGAGATCGAACTGGGGGTGAGCAGTTCTTC. Encoded protein: CATSRDRTGGEQFF.

This rearrangement joins TRBV7-9 to TRBJ2-5, with D possibly called TRBD1 or TRBD2 (6 bases each). The CDR3 is 15 amino acids. Germline V lookup: CDR1 SEHNR, CDR2 FQNEAQ (reference sequence). V dropped 3 bases and J dropped 0 bases, with 11 bases sitting between them. The CDR3 sequence: CASSFGGVDQETQYF. DNA for the CDR3: TGTGCCAGCAGCTTCGGGGGCGTGGACCAAGAGACCCAGTACTTC.

The chain has TRBV4-1 and TRBJ2-3, with D unclear. The germline CDR1 and CDR2 sequences are MGHRA and YSYEKL. V lost 0 bases and J 2 bases, leaving 9 bases between the germline ends. This CDR3 region has 15 residues. CDR3 sequence reads: CASSQEWVYTDTQYF. The CDR3 DNA sequence: TGCGCCAGCAGCCAAGAGTGGGTGTACACAGATACGCAGTATTTT.

This clonotype occurred many times. The rearrangement joins TRBV10-2 to TRBJ2-6, with a possible D match to TRBD1 (6 bases). The V gene lost 6 bases and the J gene lost 2 bases, with 17 bases spanning the gap. The CDR3 loop spans 17 amino acids. Germline V gene data show CDR1 as WSHSY and CDR2 as SAAADI. The CDR3 protein is CASRQGLLRTGANVLTF. CDR3 nucleotides: TGCGCCAGCAGACAGGGCCTATTAAGAACTGGGGCCAACGTCCTGACTTTC.

This chain uses TRBV12-3 or TRBV12-4 with TRBJ1-1, with no clear D. The V and J ends lost 6 bases and 0 bases respectively, with 14 bases between them. This CDR3 is 15 amino acids long. CDR3 bases: TGTGCCAGCAGCCGGACCGGGTTCATGAACACTGAAGCTTTCTTT. This encodes CASSRTGFMNTEAFF.

This clonotype was observed many times. This rearrangement joins TRBV19 to TRBJ1-6; no reliable D call. Germline V CDR1 and CDR2: LNHDA, SQIVND (reference sequence). This CDR3 region has 22 residues. Trimming left V 2 bases short and J 3 bases short, with 29 bases between. CDR3 nucleotides: TGTGCCAGTAGTATAATTATACCGGGCCAGCGAACCCAACTGGGCTATAATTCACCCCTCCACTTT. This gives the protein CASSIIIPGQRTQLGYNSPLHF.

This clonotype has a count of ten or more. CDR3 sequence reads: CASTRAGALGSYEQYF. CDR3 DNA sequence: TGTGCCAGCACCCGAGCGGGGGCATTGGGCTCCTACGAGCAGTACTTC. The chain is built from TRBV28 and TRBJ2-7, with 8 bases fitting TRBD2. Looked up from germline, CDR1 is MDHEN and CDR2 is SYDVKM. The CDR3 sequence is 16 residues long. V lost 7 bases to trimming and J lost 0 bases; unmatched junction nucleotides: 11.

This clonotype has a count of ten or more. The V call is TRBV5-6, the J call TRBJ2-6; 8 bases map to TRBD1. The germline V gene has CDR1 SGHDT and CDR2 YYEEEE. This CDR3 contains 17 residues. The V segment lost 0 bases and the J segment 2 bases; nucleotides outside the gene matches: 4. This chain's CDR3 is CASSLVLQGAGANVLTF. The CDR3 DNA reads as TGTGCCAGCAGCTTGGTATTACAGGGGGCTGGGGCCAACGTCCTGACTTTC.

This rearrangement joins TRBV13 to TRBJ1-1; TRBD1 matches at 10 bases. With V trimmed by 4 bases and J by 3 bases, 5 bases remained unmatched. Per the germline V gene, CDR1 is PRHDT and CDR2 is FYEKMQ (reference sequence). This CDR3 is 15 amino acids long. The CDR3 is CASSSPDRGHTEAFF. The CDR3 bases are TGTGCCAGCAGCTCGCCAGACAGGGGGCACACTGAAGCTTTCTTT.

The sample holds many counts of this clonotype. CDR3 DNA sequence: TGTGCCAGCAGCTTTGCAAGCGGGGCCGTGGGCGAGCAGTACTTC. Its protein is CASSFASGAVGEQYF. The chain links TRBV7-9 to TRBJ2-7; 7 bases match TRBD2. In germline, CDR1 is SEHNR, CDR2 FQNEAQ (reference sequence). The CDR3 spans 15 residues. The ends lost 3 bases at V and 6 bases at J; junction bases unmatched: 11.

In its sample, this clonotype was seen many times. The J gene is TRBJ2-3, the V gene TRBV6-1; possibly TRBD2 for D (6 bases). This CDR3 has 13 residues. Looked up from germline, CDR1 is MNHNS and CDR2 is SASEGT. The V end was cut by 4 bases, the J end by 5 bases, with 10 bases between. The CDR3 reads CASSAGEEDTQYF. DNA for the CDR3: TGTGCCAGCAGTGCGGGGGAGGAAGATACGCAGTATTTT.

This clonotype came up a few times. The V call is TRBV5-1, the J call TRBJ2-6; D not resolved. This CDR3 has 13 amino acids. The germline gives CDR1 SGHRS, CDR2 YFSETQ. V was trimmed by 7 bases and J by 3 bases, leaving 8 bases between them. CDR3 in amino acids: CASGTVGANVLTF. Written as DNA, the CDR3 is TGCGCCAGCGGAACTGTTGGGGCCAACGTCCTGACTTTC.

V gene TRBV19 combines with J gene TRBJ2-2; tentatively, D is TRBD2 (6 bases). The V end lost 1 base, the J end lost 5 bases, and 14 bases lay between the germline ends. The CDR3 consists of 16 residues. The germline gives CDR1 LNHDA, CDR2 SQIVND (reference sequence). The CDR3 loop is CASSIGSGRITGELFF. DNA of the CDR3: TGTGCCAGTAGTATAGGGTCGGGGAGGATTACCGGGGAGCTGTTTTTT. The whole variable domain, filled in from reference TRBV19 and TRBJ2-2, reads DGGITQSPKYLFRKEGQNVTLSCEQNLNHDAMYWYRQDPGQGLRLIYYSQIVNDFQKGDIAEGYSVSREKKESFPLTVTSAQKNPTAFYLCASSIGSGRITGELFFGEGSRLTVL.

This clonotype appeared once. A read error is possible here, since a much larger clone lies one base away. The CDR3 reads CAIAPSGTGDTGELFF. The CDR3 nucleotides are TGTGCCATCGCCCCCTCCGGGACAGGGGACACCGGGGAGCTGTTTTTT. The chain couples TRBV10-3 to TRBJ2-2; 10 positions match TRBD1. Trimming removed 8 bases from V and 3 bases from J; junction bases left unmatched: 9. Germline lookup yields CDR1 ENHRY and CDR2 SYGVKD. This CDR3 has 16 amino acids.

This chain connects TRBV10-3 to TRBJ2-3; D is perhaps TRBD1 or TRBD2 (5 bases each). The CDR3 length is 14 residues. V lost 2 bases to trimming and J lost 6 bases, with 12 bases between them. The germline V gene encodes CDR1 ENHRY and CDR2 SYGVKD. The CDR3 bases are TGTGCCATCAGTGAGGGGACCTTTAGCGATACGCAGTATTTT. It yields the protein CAISEGTFSDTQYF.

The sample holds many counts of this clonotype. The V gene is TRBV11-3, the J gene TRBJ2-3; 14 bases are a match to TRBD2. CDR3 length: 16 amino acids. V was pared by 4 bases and J by 3 bases, with 3 bases of the junction left unmatched. The germline gives CDR1 SGHNT, CDR2 YENEEA. CDR3 nucleotide sequence: TGTGCCAGCAGCTCCGGGACTAGCGGGGGTACAGATACGCAGTATTTT. Residues: CASSSGTSGGTDTQYF.

This clonotype was seen many times. The chain combines TRBV27 with TRBJ1-3; 9 bases map to TRBD1. V shed 6 bases and J 2 bases; nucleotides not matched to a gene: 5. The CDR3 spans 15 residues. Germline V gene data show CDR1 as MNHEY and CDR2 as SMNVEV (reference sequence). CDR3 amino acids: CASSGTGPPGNTIYF. The CDR3 region has the DNA TGTGCCAGCAGCGGGACAGGGCCTCCTGGAAACACCATATATTTT.